These 28 T cell receptor beta chains were all obtained from the same sample, sequenced in a study of T cells in Graves' hyperthyroidism and ophthalmopathy. Amplification targeted TCR beta CDR3 regions from RNA transcripts. RT-PCR in the first round (using the HTBI primer set) targeted the TCR CDR3. TCRdb called the multiplex PCR reads again in MiXCR, with one record for every CDR3 protein. In the table there are about 640,000 distinct CDR3 sequences, more than 14% of which are singletons. Sequenced input: blood. The receptor source for this set is a woman aged 45-65 years with Graves' ophthalmopathy.

This clonotype was recorded at least ten times. The chain couples TRBV7-3 to TRBJ1-1; 8 bases agree with TRBD1. Germline loops: CDR1 SGHTA, CDR2 FQGTGA. V was pared by 4 bases and J by 7 bases, with 11 bases of the junction left unmatched. The CDR3 totals 15 residues. Here the CDR3 reads CASSSQGQGPGEAFF. In DNA, the CDR3 is TGTGCCAGCAGCTCCCAAGGACAGGGTCCGGGTGAAGCTTTCTTT.

This clonotype was seen repeatedly, ten times or more. The J gene is TRBJ2-5, the V gene TRBV11-3, with 8 nucleotides matching TRBD2. CDR1 and CDR2 from the germline V gene are SGHNT and YENEEA. The V segment lost 0 bases and the J segment 1 base; nucleotides outside the gene matches: 1. The CDR3 is 15 amino acids. This chain's CDR3 is CASSLDTSGQETQYF. CDR3 sequence (DNA): TGTGCCAGCAGCTTAGATACTAGCGGCCAAGAGACCCAGTACTTC.

Comments on this clonotype: This could be a read error, since a much larger clone is one nucleotide away. The chain combines TRBV10-3 with TRBJ1-1; D is unclear. The germline CDR1 and CDR2 sequences are ENHRY and SYGVKD. The CDR3 sequence is 15 residues long. Trimming removed 5 bases from V and 4 bases from J, with 17 bases in between. CDR3 loop: CAISLVPGKGTEAFF. CDR3 bases: TGTGCCATCAGTTTAGTCCCCGGGAAGGGCACTGAAGCTTTCTTT.

The chain combines TRBV24-1 with TRBJ2-1; possibly TRBD2 for D (5 bases). From germline, CDR1 is KGHDR and CDR2 SFDVKD. The CDR3 consists of 16 residues. The ends were cut back, 3 bases at V and 2 bases at J, with 13 bases in the middle. The CDR3 here is CATSDTKTTPYNEQFF. DNA for the CDR3: TGTGCCACCAGTGATACTAAGACTACGCCCTACAATGAGCAGTTCTTC.

This clonotype was observed many times. This chain connects TRBV7-8 to TRBJ1-1, with a tentative D call TRBD1 (6 bases). Germline CDR1 and CDR2: SGHVS and FQNEAQ. The V end lost 5 bases, the J end lost 2 bases, and 15 bases lay between the germline ends. This CDR3 has 15 amino acids. CDR3 sequence reads: CASSENGQLNTEAFF. The CDR3 nucleotides read TGTGCCAGCAGCGAAAATGGACAGCTAAACACTGAAGCTTTCTTT.

At least ten counts were recorded for this clonotype. The chain has TRBV7-8 and TRBJ1-1; D possibly corresponds to TRBD1 (5 bases). This CDR3 comprises 15 residues. Germline V gene data show CDR1 as SGHVS and CDR2 as FQNEAQ. Trimming removed 0 bases at V and 5 bases at J, with 13 bases between. The CDR3 protein is CASSLAGLGGTEAFF. CDR3 sequence (DNA): TGTGCCAGCAGCTTAGCCGGGTTGGGGGGAACTGAAGCTTTCTTT.

This clonotype was seen repeatedly, ten times or more. The CDR3 sequence: CASSIPTALANQPQHF. As DNA, the CDR3 is TGTGCCAGTAGTATCCCCACCGCCTTGGCGAATCAGCCCCAGCATTTT. J is TRBJ1-5 and V is TRBV19; D is ambiguous. V lost 3 bases to trimming and J lost 4 bases, with 16 bases between them. Germline V gene data show CDR1 as LNHDA and CDR2 as SQIVND (reference sequence). The CDR3 contains 16 residues.

This clonotype has at least ten counts. The gene calls are TRBV3-1 and TRBJ2-1; D may match TRBD1 or TRBD2 (6 bases each). Trimming left V 4 bases short and J 7 bases short, with 17 bases between. This CDR3 comprises 15 residues. Per the germline V gene, CDR1 is LGHDT and CDR2 is YNNKEL (reference sequence). CDR3 DNA sequence: TGTGCCAGCAGCCGCTGGCAGGGGAGGTTTAATGAGCAGTTCTTC. It encodes CASSRWQGRFNEQFF.

This clonotype came up many times. The rearrangement links TRBV11-2 to TRBJ1-5, with 7 positions matching TRBD1. The germline V gene encodes CDR1 SGHAT and CDR2 FQNNGV. The CDR3 is 15 residues long. The trim removed 3 bases at V and 3 bases at J, leaving 5 bases unmatched. CDR3 coding DNA: TGTGCCAGCAGCTTGACAGGGATCGACAATCAGCCCCAGCATTTT. Translation: CASSLTGIDNQPQHF.

The chain uses TRBV20-1 and TRBJ1-6; tentatively, D is TRBD1 (5 bases). The V gene lost 6 bases and the J gene lost 2 bases, with 8 bases spanning the gap. CDR3 length equals 13 residues. Germline V gene lookup returns CDR1 DFQATT and CDR2 SNEGSKA (reference sequence). CDR3 coding DNA: TGCAGTGCCCGGGACCCCTATAATTCACCCCTCCACTTT. It encodes CSARDPYNSPLHF.

This clonotype was seen a handful of times. The rearrangement joins TRBV6-2 or TRBV6-3 to TRBJ2-7; D tentatively fits TRBD1 or TRBD2 (5 bases each). The germline V gene encodes CDR1 MNHEY and CDR2 SVGEGT. V was pared by 5 bases and J by 2 bases, with 13 bases between. This CDR3 has 14 amino acids. The CDR3 sequence: CASSRPGPAYEQYF. The CDR3 region has the DNA TGTGCCAGCAGTCGCCCGGGACCAGCCTACGAGCAGTACTTC.

This clonotype was recorded a few times. V and J are TRBV4-3 and TRBJ2-5; a possible D gene is TRBD1 (6 bases). This CDR3 contains 16 residues. With 0 bases removed from V and 2 bases from J, the gap between germline ends came to 13 bases. Germline-derived CDR1 and CDR2 are LGHNA and YSLEER. The CDR3 DNA reads as TGCGCCAGCAGCCAAGATTGGGGGCTAGGTCAAGAGACCCAGTACTTC. It yields the protein CASSQDWGLGQETQYF.

In its sample, this clonotype was seen many times. For the CDR3, the DNA is TGTGCCAGCAGTGTGATAACGTCTTCTTATATGGCTAGCACCTTC. This encodes CASSVITSSYMASTF. This sequence joins TRBV2 and TRBJ1-2; D gene uncertain. V was pared by 4 bases and J by 13 bases, with 25 bases between. Per the germline V gene, CDR1 is SNHLY and CDR2 is FYNNEI. This CDR3 has 15 amino acids.

In its sample, this clonotype was seen many times. The rearrangement joins TRBV20-1 to TRBJ1-2, with D perhaps TRBD1 (6 bases). Between the trimmed V and J ends, which lost 4 bases and 7 bases, there was a span of 19 bases. The CDR3 is 14 amino acids. Germline CDR1 reads DFQATT; CDR2 reads SNEGSKA (reference sequence). The CDR3 DNA reads TGCAGTGCTACGAACGGACAGAGACGGTCTGGCTACACCTTC. Its protein is CSATNGQRRSGYTF.

This clonotype was picked up many times. This sequence joins TRBV6-2 or TRBV6-3 and TRBJ1-5; possibly TRBD1 for D (6 bases). The CDR3 sequence is 14 residues long. The germline V gene has CDR1 MNHEY and CDR2 SVGEGT. The germline V and J ends were trimmed by 6 bases and 3 bases, with 12 bases remaining between them. CDR3 loop: CASRNGQFNQPQHF. The DNA of the CDR3 is TGTGCCAGCAGAAACGGACAGTTCAATCAGCCCCAGCATTTT.

This clonotype was seen a handful of times. The chain carries TRBV4-3 and TRBJ2-1; 11 nucleotides align to TRBD1. From germline, CDR1 is LGHNA and CDR2 YSLEER. This CDR3 is built from 18 residues. After removal of 0 bases from V and 7 bases from J, the junction contained 11 bases not matched to a gene. Written as DNA, the CDR3 is TGCGCCAGCAGCCAAGAGGTCTTGGGACAGGGGGTCGTTAATGAGCAGTTCTTC. It codes for CASSQEVLGQGVVNEQFF.

This clonotype was seen a handful of times. The DNA of the CDR3 is TGTGCCAGTAGTATAACATACGGGAGCGGTCTGACCGGGGAGCTGTTTTTT. Translation: CASSITYGSGLTGELFF. The rearrangement links TRBV19 to TRBJ2-2; possibly TRBD2 for D (6 bases). Germline loops: CDR1 LNHDA, CDR2 SQIVND (reference sequence). Trimming shortened V by 2 bases and J by 5 bases, and 18 bases separated the two germline ends. This CDR3 has 17 amino acids.

This clonotype showed up just a few times. V gene TRBV7-9 combines with J gene TRBJ1-1, with 7 bases identical to TRBD1. CDR3 length: 12 amino acids. Germline-derived CDR1 and CDR2 are SEHNR and FQNEAQ (reference sequence). The J segment lost 6 bases and the V segment lost 4 bases, leaving 2 bases of the junction unmatched. Here the CDR3 DNA reads TGTGCCAGCAGCTACAGGGGAGCTGAAGCTTTCTTT. Translating it yields CASSYRGAEAFF.

The gene calls are TRBV20-1 and TRBJ2-5; TRBD1 matches 7 bases. The CDR3 runs 14 residues. Germline-derived CDR1 and CDR2 are DFQATT and SNEGSKA (reference sequence). V shed 5 bases, J shed 4 bases, and the junction held 10 bases outside the gene matches. The CDR3 DNA sequence: TGCAGTGCTCTGACAGGGAATGCTTTAGAGACCCAGTACTTC. As protein: CSALTGNALETQYF.

This clonotype was seen more than once but under ten times. The V call is TRBV3-2, the J call TRBJ1-2. TRBV3-2 is a listed pseudogene. The CDR3 sequence is 14 residues long. CDR3 region: CASSPKEGSRGYTF. The CDR3 DNA reads as TGTGCCAGCAGCCCGAAGGAGGGAAGTAGGGGCTACACCTTC.

This clonotype was detected a few times. J is TRBJ1-1 and V is TRBV7-6; no clear D gene. Trimming removed 5 bases from V and 1 base from J, with 8 bases in between. Germline CDR1 is SGHVS and CDR2 is FNYEAQ. The CDR3 sequence is 13 residues long. The CDR3 reads CASSELGNTEAFF. The CDR3 bases are TGTGCCAGCAGCGAACTAGGGAACACTGAAGCTTTCTTT.

V gene TRBV2 combines with J gene TRBJ2-1; possible D gene TRBD1, 6 bases. This CDR3 has 15 residues. V lost 7 bases and J 2 bases, leaving 15 bases between the germline ends. Per germline, CDR1 SNHLY and CDR2 FYNNEI. Here the CDR3 DNA reads TGTGCCAGCACTGGGGGCACCCAAGCCTACAATGAGCAGTTCTTC. Translation gives CASTGGTQAYNEQFF.

J is TRBJ2-5 and V is TRBV27; 12 bases are shared with TRBD1. The V segment lost 5 bases and the J segment 5 bases; nucleotides outside the gene matches: 12. Germline CDR1 reads MNHEY; CDR2 reads SMNVEV (reference sequence). This CDR3 spans 17 amino acids. For the CDR3, the DNA is TGTGCCAGCAGTCCCCAACGCGGGACAGGGGGCTTGGAGACCCAGTACTTC. Translation: CASSPQRGTGGLETQYF.

This clonotype showed up many times. The chain uses TRBV6-1 and TRBJ2-5, with D tentatively TRBD1 (5 bases). V lost 5 bases to trimming and J lost 1 base, with 17 bases between them. Germline CDR1 is MNHNS and CDR2 is SASEGT. The CDR3 is made up of 16 amino acids. The DNA for the CDR3 is TGTGCCAGCAGTTCCACGAACAGGAAGACCCAAGAGACCCAGTACTTC. As protein: CASSSTNRKTQETQYF.

The sample holds many counts of this clonotype. The V call is TRBV20-1, the J call TRBJ2-2, with TRBD2 matching over 10 bases. V was clipped by 3 bases and J by 5 bases; unmatched bases: 6. This CDR3 region has 15 residues. The V gene's germline CDR1 is DFQATT and CDR2 SNEGSKA (reference sequence). CDR3 residues: CSASRASGSTGELFF. The CDR3 nucleotides read TGCAGTGCTAGTAGGGCTAGCGGGAGTACCGGGGAGCTGTTTTTT.

The genes are TRBV4-2 and TRBJ2-5, with TRBD2 matching 11 bases. J was trimmed by 3 bases and V by 1 base; bases with no gene match: 7. CDR3 length equals 17 residues. CDR1 is LGHNA, CDR2 YNFKEQ, per germline. Written as DNA, the CDR3 is TGTGCCAGCAGCCAAGTGAATAGCGGGAGGGGAAAAGAGACCCAGTACTTC. It encodes CASSQVNSGRGKETQYF.

Many counts were recorded for this clonotype. V gene TRBV13 combines with J gene TRBJ2-5, with D unclear. Germline CDR1 and CDR2: PRHDT and FYEKMQ (reference sequence). V shed 8 bases and J shed 2 bases, with 9 bases lying between them. This CDR3 has 12 amino acids. The DNA for the CDR3 is TGTGCCAGCCACAGAAGACAAGAGACCCAGTACTTC. It specifies CASHRRQETQYF.

Ten or more counts support this clonotype. The chain recombines TRBV7-9 with TRBJ2-7; 8 nucleotides align to TRBD2. The germline CDR1 and CDR2 sequences are SEHNR and FQNEAQ (reference sequence). Trimming at V came to 5 bases and at J to 3 bases, leaving 12 bases not matched to a gene. CDR3 size: 16 residues. DNA for the CDR3: TGTGCCAGCAGCCCCACTAGGACTAGCCGATACTACGAGCAGTACTTC. Translation: CASSPTRTSRYYEQYF.